This TCR beta chain was recovered during a study of cytomegalovirus exposure and HLA in healthy donors. Generated by immunoSEQ multiplex PCR, the TCRdb table keeps only in-frame clones and is missing some. The sample includes 60,000 to 80,000 clones, 94% of them seen just once. The CDR3 is made up of 15 amino acids. CDR1 MGHRA and CDR2 YSYEKL come from the germline V gene. The V end was cut by 0 bases, the J end by 0 bases, with 7 bases between. This TCR derives from a woman under 30 in good health and CMV-seropositive. V and J are TRBV4-1 and TRBJ2-3; the D is unclear. Sequencing used PBMCs. This CDR3 is CASSQDKRSTDTQYF. The CDR3 DNA follows: TGCGCCAGCAGCCAAGATAAGCGTAGCACAGATACGCAGTATTTT.